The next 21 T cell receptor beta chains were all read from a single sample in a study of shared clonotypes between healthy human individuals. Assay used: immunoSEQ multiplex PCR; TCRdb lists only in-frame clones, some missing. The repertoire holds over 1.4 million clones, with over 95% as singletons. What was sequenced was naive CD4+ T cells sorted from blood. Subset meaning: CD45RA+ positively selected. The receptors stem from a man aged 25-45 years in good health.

The CDR3 reads CASSEAPLSGNFPDTQYF. DNA for the CDR3: TGTGCCAGCAGTGAAGCCCCCCTTAGCGGGAATTTCCCAGATACGCAGTATTTT. V is TRBV6-1 and J is TRBJ2-3; 8 nucleotides line up with TRBD2. The CDR3 has 18 residues. CDR1 and CDR2 from the germline V gene are MNHNS and SASEGT. With 0 bases clipped from V and 4 bases from J, the junction kept 12 bases outside the gene matches.

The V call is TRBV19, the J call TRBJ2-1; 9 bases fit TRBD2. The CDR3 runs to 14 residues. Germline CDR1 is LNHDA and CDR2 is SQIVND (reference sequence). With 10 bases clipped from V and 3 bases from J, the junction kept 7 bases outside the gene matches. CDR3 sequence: CATAGGQGYNEQFF. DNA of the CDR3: TGTGCCACCGCGGGAGGGCAGGGCTACAATGAGCAGTTCTTC.

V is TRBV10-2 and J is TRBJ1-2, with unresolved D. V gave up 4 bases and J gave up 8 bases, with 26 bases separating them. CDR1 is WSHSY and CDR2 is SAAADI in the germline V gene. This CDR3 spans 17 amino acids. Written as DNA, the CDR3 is TGCGCCAGCAGTGTTCGGGCTGGAGTGGCCCTTGGGAGGGGCTACACCTTC. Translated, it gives CASSVRAGVALGRGYTF.

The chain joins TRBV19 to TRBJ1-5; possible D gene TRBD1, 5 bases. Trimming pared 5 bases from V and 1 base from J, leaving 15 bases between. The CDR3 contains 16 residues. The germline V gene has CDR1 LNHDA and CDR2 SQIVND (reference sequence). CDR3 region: CASSGPGQGSNQPQHF. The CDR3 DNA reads TGTGCCAGTAGTGGGCCAGGGCAGGGAAGCAATCAGCCCCAGCATTTT.

This CDR3 reads CASSLYVGGTYNEQFF. The CDR3 nucleotides are TGTGCCAGCAGTTTATATGTAGGGGGGACCTACAATGAGCAGTTCTTC. J is TRBJ2-1 and V is TRBV27; D may correspond to TRBD1 or TRBD2 (6 bases each). The CDR3 covers 16 residues. V was cut by 1 base and J by 2 bases, with 12 bases left in between. Looked up from germline, CDR1 is MNHEY and CDR2 is SMNVEV (reference sequence).

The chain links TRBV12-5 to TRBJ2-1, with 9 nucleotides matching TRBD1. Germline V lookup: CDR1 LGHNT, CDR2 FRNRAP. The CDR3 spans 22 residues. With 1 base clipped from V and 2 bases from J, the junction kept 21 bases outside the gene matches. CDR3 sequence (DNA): TGTGCTAGTGGTTTGGGACCCGTCACCGGGACAGGGTACCAAGGTGCCTACAATGAGCAGTTCTTC. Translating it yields CASGLGPVTGTGYQGAYNEQFF.

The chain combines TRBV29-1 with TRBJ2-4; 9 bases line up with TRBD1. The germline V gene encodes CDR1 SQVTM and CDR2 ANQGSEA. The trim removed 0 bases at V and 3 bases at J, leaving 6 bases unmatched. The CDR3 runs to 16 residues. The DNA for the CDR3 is TGCAGCGTTGAAGATCAGGCGACAGGGGGCAAAAACATTCAGTACTTC. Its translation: CSVEDQATGGKNIQYF.

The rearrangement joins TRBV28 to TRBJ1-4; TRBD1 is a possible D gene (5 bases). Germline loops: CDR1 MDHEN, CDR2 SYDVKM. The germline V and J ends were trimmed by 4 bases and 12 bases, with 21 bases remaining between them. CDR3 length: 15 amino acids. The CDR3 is CASSSHRGPGWELFF. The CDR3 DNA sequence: TGTGCCAGCAGTTCACACCGGGGCCCCGGATGGGAACTGTTTTTT.

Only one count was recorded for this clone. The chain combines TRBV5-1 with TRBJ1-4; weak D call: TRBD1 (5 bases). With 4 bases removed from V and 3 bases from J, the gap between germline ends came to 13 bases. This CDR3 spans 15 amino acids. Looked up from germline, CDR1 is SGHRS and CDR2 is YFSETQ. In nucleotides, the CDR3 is TGCGCCAGCAGCCCAACGGGGCGACCTAATGAAAAACTGTTTTTT. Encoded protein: CASSPTGRPNEKLFF.

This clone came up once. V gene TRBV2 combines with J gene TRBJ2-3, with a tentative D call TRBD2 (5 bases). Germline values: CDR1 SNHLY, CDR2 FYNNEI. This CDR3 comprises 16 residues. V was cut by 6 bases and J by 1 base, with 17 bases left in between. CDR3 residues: CASSDRLSKGTDTQYF. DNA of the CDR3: TGTGCCAGCAGCGATCGACTATCCAAGGGCACAGATACGCAGTATTTT. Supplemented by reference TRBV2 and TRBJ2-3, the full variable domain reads EPEVTQTPSHQVTQMGQEVILRCVPISNHLYFYWYRQILGQKVEFLVSFYNNEISEKSEIFDDQFSVERPDGSNFTLKIRSTKLEDSAMYFCASSDRLSKGTDTQYFGPGTRLTVL.

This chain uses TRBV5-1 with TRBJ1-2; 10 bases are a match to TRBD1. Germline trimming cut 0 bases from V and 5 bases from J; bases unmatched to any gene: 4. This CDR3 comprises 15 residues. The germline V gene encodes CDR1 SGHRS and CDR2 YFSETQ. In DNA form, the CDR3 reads TGCGCCAGCAGCTTGGCTGGACAGGGGGTTTATGGCTACACCTTC. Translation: CASSLAGQGVYGYTF.

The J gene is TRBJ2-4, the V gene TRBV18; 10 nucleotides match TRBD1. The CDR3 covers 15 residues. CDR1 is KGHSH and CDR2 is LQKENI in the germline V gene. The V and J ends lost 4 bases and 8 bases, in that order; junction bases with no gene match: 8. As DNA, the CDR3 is TGTGCCAGCTCACTAAGACCGGGACAGGGGTACATTCAGTACTTC. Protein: CASSLRPGQGYIQYF.

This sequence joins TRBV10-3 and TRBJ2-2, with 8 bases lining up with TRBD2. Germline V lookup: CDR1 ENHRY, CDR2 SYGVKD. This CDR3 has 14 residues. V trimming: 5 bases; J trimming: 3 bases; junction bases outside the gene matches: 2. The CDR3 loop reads CAISSLADTGELFF. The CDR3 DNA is TGTGCCATCAGTTCACTAGCGGACACCGGGGAGCTGTTTTTT.

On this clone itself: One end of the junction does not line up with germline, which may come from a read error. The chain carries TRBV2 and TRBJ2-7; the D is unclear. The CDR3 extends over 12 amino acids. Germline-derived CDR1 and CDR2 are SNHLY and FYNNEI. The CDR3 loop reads CATASTSHEQYF. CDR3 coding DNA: TGTGCCACCGCTTCGACCTCCCACGAGCAGTACTTC.

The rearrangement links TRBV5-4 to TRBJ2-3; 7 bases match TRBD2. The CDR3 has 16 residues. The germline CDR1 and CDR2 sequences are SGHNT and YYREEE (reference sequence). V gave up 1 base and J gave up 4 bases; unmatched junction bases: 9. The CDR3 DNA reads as TGTGCCAGCAGCTTGTTTCGCGGGAGTGAGGCAGATACGCAGTATTTT. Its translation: CASSLFRGSEADTQYF.

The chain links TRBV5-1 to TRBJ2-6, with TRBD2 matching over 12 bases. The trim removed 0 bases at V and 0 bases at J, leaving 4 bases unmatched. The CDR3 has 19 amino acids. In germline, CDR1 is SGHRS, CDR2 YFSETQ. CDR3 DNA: TGCGCCAGCAGCTTGGGTCTAGCGGGAGGGGTCTCTGGGGCCAACGTCCTGACTTTC. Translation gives CASSLGLAGGVSGANVLTF.

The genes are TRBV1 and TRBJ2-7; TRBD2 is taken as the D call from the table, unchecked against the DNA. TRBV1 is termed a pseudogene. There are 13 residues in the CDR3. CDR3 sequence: CTSSQDLSYEQYF. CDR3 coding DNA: TGCACCAGCAGCCAAGACCTCTCCTACGAGCAGTACTTC.

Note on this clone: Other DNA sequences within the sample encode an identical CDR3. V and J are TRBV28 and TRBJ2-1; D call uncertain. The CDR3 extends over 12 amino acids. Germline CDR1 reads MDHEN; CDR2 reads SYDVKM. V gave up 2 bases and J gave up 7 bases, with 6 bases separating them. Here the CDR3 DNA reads TGTGCCAGCAGTTTAATCAGGAATGAGCAGTTCTTC. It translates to CASSLIRNEQFF.

The CDR3: CASREGYLYEQYF. The CDR3 DNA sequence: TGTGCCAGCAGAGAGGGATACCTGTACGAGCAGTACTTC. This chain joins TRBV28 and TRBJ2-7; possibly TRBD2 for D (5 bases). The V end lost 6 bases, the J end lost 4 bases, and 13 bases lay between the germline ends. The CDR3 loop spans 13 amino acids. Germline V lookup: CDR1 MDHEN, CDR2 SYDVKM.

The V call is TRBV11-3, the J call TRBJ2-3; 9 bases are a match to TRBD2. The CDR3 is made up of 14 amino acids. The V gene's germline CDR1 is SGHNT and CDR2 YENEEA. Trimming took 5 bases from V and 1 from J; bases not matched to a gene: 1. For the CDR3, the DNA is TGTGCCAGCAGCCCTAGCGGGGGCACAGATACGCAGTATTTT. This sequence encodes CASSPSGGTDTQYF.

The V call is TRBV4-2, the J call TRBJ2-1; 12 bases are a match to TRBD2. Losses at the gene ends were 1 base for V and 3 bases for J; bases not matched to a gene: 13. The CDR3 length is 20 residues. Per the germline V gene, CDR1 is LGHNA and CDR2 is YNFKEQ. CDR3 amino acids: CASSQAYPRTSGTLYNEQFF. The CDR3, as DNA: TGTGCCAGCAGCCAAGCGTACCCAAGGACTAGCGGGACCCTCTACAATGAGCAGTTCTTC.